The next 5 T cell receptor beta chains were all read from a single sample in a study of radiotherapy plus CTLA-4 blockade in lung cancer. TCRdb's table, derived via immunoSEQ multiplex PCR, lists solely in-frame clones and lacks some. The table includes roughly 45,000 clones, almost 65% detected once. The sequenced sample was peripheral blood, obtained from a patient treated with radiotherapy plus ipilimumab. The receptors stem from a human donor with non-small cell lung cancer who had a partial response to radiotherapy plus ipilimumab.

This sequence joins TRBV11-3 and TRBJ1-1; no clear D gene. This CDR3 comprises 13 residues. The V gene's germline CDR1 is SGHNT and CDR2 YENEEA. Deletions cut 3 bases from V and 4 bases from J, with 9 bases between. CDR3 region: CASSLREGTEAFF. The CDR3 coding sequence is TGTGCCAGCAGCTTGAGGGAAGGCACTGAAGCTTTCTTT.

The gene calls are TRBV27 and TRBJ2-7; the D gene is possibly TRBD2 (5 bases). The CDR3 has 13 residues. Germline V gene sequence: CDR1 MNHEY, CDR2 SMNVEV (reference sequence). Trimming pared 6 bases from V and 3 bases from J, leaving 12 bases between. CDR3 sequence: CASSPGIFYEQYF. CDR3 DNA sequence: TGTGCCAGCAGCCCCGGGATCTTCTACGAGCAGTACTTC.

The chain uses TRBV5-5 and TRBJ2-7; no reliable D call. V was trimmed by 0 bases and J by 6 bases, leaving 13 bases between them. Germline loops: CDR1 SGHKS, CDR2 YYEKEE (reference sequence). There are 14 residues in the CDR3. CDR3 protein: CASSLVSQNFEQYF. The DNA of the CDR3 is TGTGCCAGCAGCTTGGTATCACAGAATTTCGAGCAGTACTTC. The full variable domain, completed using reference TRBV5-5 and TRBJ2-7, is DAGVTQSPTHLIKTRGQQVTLRCSPISGHKSVSWYQQVLGQGPQFIFQYYEKEERGRGNFPDRFSARQFPNYSSELNVNALLLGDSALYLCASSLVSQNFEQYFGPGTRLTVT.

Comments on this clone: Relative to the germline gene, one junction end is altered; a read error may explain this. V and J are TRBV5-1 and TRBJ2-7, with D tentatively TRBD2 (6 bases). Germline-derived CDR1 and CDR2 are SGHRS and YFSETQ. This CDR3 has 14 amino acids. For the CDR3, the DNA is TGTGCCAGCAGCTTGGGAGGTAGCTCCTACGAGCAGTACTTC. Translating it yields CASSLGGSSYEQYF.

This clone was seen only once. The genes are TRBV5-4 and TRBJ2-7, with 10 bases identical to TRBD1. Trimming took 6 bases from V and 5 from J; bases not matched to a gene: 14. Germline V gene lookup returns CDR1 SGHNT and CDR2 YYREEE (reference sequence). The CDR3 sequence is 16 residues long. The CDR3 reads CASTRTRDRGFHEQYF. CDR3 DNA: TGTGCCAGCACCCGAACCAGGGACAGGGGTTTCCACGAGCAGTACTTC.